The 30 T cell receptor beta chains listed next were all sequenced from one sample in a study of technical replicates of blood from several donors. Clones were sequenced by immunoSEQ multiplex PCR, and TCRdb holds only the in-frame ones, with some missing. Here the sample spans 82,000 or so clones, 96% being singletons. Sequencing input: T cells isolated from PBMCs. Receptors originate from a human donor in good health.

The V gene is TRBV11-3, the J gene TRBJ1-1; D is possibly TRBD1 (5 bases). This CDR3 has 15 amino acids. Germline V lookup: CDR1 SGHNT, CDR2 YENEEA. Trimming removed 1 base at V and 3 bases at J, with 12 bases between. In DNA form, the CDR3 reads TGTGCCAGCAGCTTAGCCGGGGGTGATCACACTGAAGCTTTCTTT. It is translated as CASSLAGGDHTEAFF.

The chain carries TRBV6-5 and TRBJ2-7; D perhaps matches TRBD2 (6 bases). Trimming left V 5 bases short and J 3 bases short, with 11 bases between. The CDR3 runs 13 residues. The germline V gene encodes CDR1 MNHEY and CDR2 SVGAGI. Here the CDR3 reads CASSTRDFYEQYF. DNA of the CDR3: TGTGCCAGCAGTACACGGGACTTCTACGAGCAGTACTTC.

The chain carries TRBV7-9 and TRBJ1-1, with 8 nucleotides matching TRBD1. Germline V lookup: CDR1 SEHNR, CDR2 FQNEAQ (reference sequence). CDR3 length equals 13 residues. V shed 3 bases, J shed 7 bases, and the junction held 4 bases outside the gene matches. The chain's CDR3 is CASSFRGTGEAFF. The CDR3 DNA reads TGTGCCAGCAGCTTCAGGGGGACAGGTGAAGCTTTCTTT.

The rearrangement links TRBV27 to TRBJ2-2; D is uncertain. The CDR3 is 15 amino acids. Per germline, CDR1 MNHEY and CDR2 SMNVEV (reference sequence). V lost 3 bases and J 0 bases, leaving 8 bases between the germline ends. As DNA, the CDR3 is TGTGCCAGCAGTTTGCGGAGCCCGAACACCGGGGAGCTGTTTTTT. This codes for CASSLRSPNTGELFF.

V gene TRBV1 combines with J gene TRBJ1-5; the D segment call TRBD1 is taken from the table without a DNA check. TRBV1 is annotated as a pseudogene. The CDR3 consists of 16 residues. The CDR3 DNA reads TGCACCAGCAGCCAACCGACAGCGATCTTAAATCAGCCCCAGCATTTT. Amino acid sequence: CTSSQPTAILNQPQHF.

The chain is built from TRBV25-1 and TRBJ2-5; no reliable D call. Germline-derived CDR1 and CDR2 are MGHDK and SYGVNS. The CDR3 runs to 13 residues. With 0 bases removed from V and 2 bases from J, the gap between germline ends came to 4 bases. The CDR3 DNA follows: TGTGCCAGCAGTGAATATAGACAAGAGACCCAGTACTTC. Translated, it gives CASSEYRQETQYF.

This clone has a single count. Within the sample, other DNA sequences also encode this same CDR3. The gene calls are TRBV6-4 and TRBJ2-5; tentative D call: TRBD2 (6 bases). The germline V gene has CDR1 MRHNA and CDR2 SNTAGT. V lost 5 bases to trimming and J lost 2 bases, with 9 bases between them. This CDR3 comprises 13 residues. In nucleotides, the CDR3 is TGTGCCAGCAGTCGGGACTTACAAGAGACCCAGTACTTC. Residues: CASSRDLQETQYF.

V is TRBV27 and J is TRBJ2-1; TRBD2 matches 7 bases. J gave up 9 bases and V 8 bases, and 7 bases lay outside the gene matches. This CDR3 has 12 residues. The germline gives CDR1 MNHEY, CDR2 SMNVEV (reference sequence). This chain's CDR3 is CASGRAFGEQFF. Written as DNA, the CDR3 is TGTGCCAGCGGGAGGGCCTTCGGTGAGCAGTTCTTC.

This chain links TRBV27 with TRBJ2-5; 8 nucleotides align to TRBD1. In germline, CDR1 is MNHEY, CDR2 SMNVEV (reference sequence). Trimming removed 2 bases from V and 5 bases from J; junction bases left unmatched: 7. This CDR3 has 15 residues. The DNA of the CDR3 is TGTGCCAGCAGTTTACGACCAGGGGGCCAGGAGACCCAGTACTTC. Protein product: CASSLRPGGQETQYF.

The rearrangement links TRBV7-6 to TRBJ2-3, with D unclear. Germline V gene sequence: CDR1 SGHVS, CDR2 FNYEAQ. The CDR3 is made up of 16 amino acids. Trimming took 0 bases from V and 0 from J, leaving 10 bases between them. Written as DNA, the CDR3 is TGTGCCAGCAGCTTAGCCCTATCTAAAAGCACAGATACGCAGTATTTT. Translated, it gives CASSLALSKSTDTQYF.

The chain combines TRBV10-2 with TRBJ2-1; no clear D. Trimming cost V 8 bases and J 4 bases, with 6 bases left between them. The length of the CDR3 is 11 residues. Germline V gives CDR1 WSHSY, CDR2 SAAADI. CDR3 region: CASSPYNEQFF. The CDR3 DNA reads TGCGCCAGCTCCCCTTACAATGAGCAGTTCTTC.

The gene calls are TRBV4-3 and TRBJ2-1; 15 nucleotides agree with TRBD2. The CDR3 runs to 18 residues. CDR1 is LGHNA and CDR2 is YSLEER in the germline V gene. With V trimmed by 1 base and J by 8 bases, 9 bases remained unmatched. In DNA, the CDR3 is TGCGCCAGCAGCCAAGGTTCCACGGGACTAGCGGGAGGAGATGAGCAGTTCTTC. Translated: CASSQGSTGLAGGDEQFF.

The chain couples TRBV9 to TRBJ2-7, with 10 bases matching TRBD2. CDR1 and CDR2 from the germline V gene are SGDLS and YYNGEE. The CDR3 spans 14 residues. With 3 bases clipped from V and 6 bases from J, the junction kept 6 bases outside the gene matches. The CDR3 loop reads CASSGGLAMSEQYF. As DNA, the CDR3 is TGTGCCAGCAGCGGGGGACTAGCGATGAGCGAGCAGTACTTC.

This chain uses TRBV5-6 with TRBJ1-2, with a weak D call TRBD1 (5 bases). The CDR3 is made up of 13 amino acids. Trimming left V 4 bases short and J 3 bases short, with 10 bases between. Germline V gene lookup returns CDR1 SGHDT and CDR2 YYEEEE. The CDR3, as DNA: TGTGCCAGCAGCCACGACAGAGACTATGGCTACACCTTC. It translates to CASSHDRDYGYTF.

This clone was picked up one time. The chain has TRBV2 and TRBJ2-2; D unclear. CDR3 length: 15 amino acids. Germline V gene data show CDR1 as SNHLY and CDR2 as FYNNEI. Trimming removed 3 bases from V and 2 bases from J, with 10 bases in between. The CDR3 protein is CASSDWALNTGELFF. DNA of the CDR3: TGTGCCAGCAGTGATTGGGCCCTTAACACCGGGGAGCTGTTTTTT.

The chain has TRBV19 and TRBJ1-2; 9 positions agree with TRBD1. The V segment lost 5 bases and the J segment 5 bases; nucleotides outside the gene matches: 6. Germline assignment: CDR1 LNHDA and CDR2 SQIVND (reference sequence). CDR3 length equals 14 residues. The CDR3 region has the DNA TGTGCCAGTAGTCCTCTGGGACAGGGTTATGGCTACACCTTC. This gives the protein CASSPLGQGYGYTF.

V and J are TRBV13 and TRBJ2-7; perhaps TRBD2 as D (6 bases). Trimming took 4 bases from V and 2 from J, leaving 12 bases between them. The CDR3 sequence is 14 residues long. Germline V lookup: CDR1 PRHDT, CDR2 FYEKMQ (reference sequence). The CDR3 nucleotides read TGTGCCAGCAGCTACGGGGACTCGGCCTACGAGCAGTACTTC. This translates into CASSYGDSAYEQYF.

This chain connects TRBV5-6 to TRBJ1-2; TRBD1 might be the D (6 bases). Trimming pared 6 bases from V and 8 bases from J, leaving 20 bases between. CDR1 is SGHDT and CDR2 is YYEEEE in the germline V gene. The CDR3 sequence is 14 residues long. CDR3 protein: CASNAMTQGQGYTF. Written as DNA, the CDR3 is TGTGCCAGCAACGCAATGACCCAGGGACAAGGCTACACCTTC.

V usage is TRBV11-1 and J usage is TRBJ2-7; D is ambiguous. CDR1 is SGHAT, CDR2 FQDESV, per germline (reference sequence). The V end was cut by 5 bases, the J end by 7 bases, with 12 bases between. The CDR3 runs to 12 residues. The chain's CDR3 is CASSRPAEEQYF. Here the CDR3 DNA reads TGTGCCAGCAGCCGCCCGGCGGAAGAGCAGTACTTC.

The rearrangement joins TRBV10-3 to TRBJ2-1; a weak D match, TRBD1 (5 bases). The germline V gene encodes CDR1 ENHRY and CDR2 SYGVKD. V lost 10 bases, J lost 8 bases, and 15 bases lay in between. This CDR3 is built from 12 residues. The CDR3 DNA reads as TGTGCCACTTCGCAGACAGTCGATGAGCAGTTCTTC. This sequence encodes CATSQTVDEQFF.

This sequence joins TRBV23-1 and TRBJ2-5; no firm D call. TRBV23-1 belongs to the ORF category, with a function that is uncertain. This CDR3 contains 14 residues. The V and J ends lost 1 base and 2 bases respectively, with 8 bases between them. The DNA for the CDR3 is TGCGCCAGCAGTCAATGCAGGCAACAAGAGACCCAGTACTTC. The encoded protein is CASSQCRQQETQYF.

The DNA of the CDR3 is TGTGCCAGCAGCTACAGGGAGAACACCGGGGAGCTGTTTTTT. Encoded protein: CASSYRENTGELFF. The rearrangement links TRBV6-1 to TRBJ2-2, with D tentatively TRBD1 (6 bases). With 6 bases removed from V and 1 base from J, the gap between germline ends came to 9 bases. Germline CDR1 MNHNS, CDR2 SASEGT. The CDR3 covers 14 residues.

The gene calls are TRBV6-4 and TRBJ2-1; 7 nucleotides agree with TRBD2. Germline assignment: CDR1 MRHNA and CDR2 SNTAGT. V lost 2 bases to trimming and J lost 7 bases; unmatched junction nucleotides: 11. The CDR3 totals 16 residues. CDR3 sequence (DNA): TGTGCCAGCAGTGACGCCCCGGGAGGAGGGGAGAATGAGCAGTTCTTC. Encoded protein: CASSDAPGGGENEQFF.

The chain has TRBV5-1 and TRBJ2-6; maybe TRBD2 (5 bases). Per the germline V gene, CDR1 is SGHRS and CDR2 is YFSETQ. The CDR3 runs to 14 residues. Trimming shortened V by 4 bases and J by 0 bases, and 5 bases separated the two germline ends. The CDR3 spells CASSRDSGANVLTF. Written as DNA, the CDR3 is TGCGCCAGCAGCCGGGACTCTGGGGCCAACGTCCTGACTTTC.

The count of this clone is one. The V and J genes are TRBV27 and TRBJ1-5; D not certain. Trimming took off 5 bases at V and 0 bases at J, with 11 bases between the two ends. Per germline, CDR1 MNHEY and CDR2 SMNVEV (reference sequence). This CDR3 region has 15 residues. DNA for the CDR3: TGTGCCAGCAGTCCCCGATGGAGTAGCAATCAGCCCCAGCATTTT. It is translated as CASSPRWSSNQPQHF.

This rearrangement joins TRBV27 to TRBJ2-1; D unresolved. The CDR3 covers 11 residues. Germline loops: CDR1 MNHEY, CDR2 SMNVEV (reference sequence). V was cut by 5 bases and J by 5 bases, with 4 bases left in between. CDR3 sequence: CASSTDNEQFF. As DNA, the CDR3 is TGTGCCAGCAGTACAGACAATGAGCAGTTCTTC.

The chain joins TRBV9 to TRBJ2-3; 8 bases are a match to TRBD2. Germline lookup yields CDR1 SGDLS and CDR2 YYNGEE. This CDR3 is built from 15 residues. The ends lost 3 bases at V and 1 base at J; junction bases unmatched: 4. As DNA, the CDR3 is TGTGCCAGCAGCGGAGCGGGAGTAGGCACAGATACGCAGTATTTT. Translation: CASSGAGVGTDTQYF. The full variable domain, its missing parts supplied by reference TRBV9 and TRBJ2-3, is DSGVTQTPKHLITATGQRVTLRCSPRSGDLSVYWYQQSLDQGLQFLIQYYNGEERAKGNILERFSAQQFPDLHSELNLSSLELGDSALYFCASSGAGVGTDTQYFGPGTRLTVL.

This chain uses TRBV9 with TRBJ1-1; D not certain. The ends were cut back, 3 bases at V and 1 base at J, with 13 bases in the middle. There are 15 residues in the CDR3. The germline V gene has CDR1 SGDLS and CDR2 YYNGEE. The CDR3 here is CASSAFQGRNTEAFF. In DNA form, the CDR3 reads TGTGCCAGCAGCGCCTTCCAAGGGAGGAACACTGAAGCTTTCTTT.

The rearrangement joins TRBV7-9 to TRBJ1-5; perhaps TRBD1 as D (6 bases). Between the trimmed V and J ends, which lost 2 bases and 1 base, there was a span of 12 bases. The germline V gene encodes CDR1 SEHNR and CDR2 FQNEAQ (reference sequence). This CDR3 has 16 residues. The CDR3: CASSLIGGHSNQPQHF. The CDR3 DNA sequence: TGTGCCAGCAGCTTAATCGGGGGGCACAGCAATCAGCCCCAGCATTTT.

CDR3: CASSVGSGGTDTQYF. CDR3 bases: TGTGCCAGCAGCGTAGGTAGCGGGGGCACAGATACGCAGTATTTT. This chain joins TRBV9 and TRBJ2-3; TRBD2 aligns across 8 bases. Germline CDR1 SGDLS, CDR2 YYNGEE. The CDR3 has 15 amino acids. The trim removed 0 bases at V and 1 base at J, leaving 1 base unmatched.